These 20 T cell receptor beta chains originate from one sample sequenced in a study of cytomegalovirus exposure and HLA in healthy donors. Use of 60 Vbeta and 13 Jbeta primers characterized the PCR. The method was immunoSEQ multiplex PCR; TCRdb's version includes in-frame clones alone and lacks a portion of them. The profile covers 150,000 to 200,000 clones, with approximately 82% appearing a single time and around 1.7% taken by the ten largest. Material: PBMCs. All receptors come from a woman under 30 in good health and CMV-seronegative.

V gene TRBV27 combines with J gene TRBJ2-1; 7 positions agree with TRBD2. Germline CDR1 MNHEY, CDR2 SMNVEV (reference sequence). The CDR3 covers 16 residues. Trimming removed 4 bases from V and 2 bases from J; junction bases left unmatched: 8. Written as DNA, the CDR3 is TGTGCCAGCAGTTCGGATGGGGCGGGGGCCTACAATGAGCAGTTCTTC. This sequence encodes CASSSDGAGAYNEQFF.

This clone was counted only a few times. The chain couples TRBV5-4 to TRBJ1-2; D gene ambiguous. Trimming removed 4 bases from V and 2 bases from J, with 9 bases in between. CDR1 and CDR2 (germline): SGHNT, YYREEE (reference sequence). This CDR3 is built from 13 residues. CDR3 sequence reads: CASSVDGNYGYTF. Here the CDR3 DNA reads TGTGCCAGCAGCGTAGACGGGAACTATGGCTACACCTTC.

The chain carries TRBV7-9 and TRBJ1-2; D is undetermined. Per germline, CDR1 SEHNR and CDR2 FQNEAQ (reference sequence). V was cut by 6 bases and J by 10 bases, with 15 bases left in between. This CDR3 is 12 amino acids long. CDR3 sequence: CASRRETLDYTF. The CDR3 DNA follows: TGTGCCAGCAGGCGGGAGACCTTGGACTACACCTTC. The full variable domain, rest sourced from reference TRBV7-9 and TRBJ1-2, is DTGVSQNPRHKITKRGQNVTFRCDPISEHNRLYWYRQTLGQGPEFLTYFQNEAQLEKSRLLSDRFSAERPKGSFSTLEIQRTEQGDSAMYLCASRRETLDYTFGSGTRLTVV.

The V call is TRBV7-2, the J call TRBJ2-5; the match to TRBD2 covers 9 bases. CDR1 is SGHTA, CDR2 FQGNSA, per germline. The CDR3 covers 14 residues. Trimming removed 5 bases from V and 4 bases from J; junction bases left unmatched: 5. The DNA of the CDR3 is TGTGCCAGCAGCCGTAGCGGGAGATCAGAGACCCAGTACTTC. This translates into CASSRSGRSETQYF.

V gene TRBV7-9 combines with J gene TRBJ2-1, with D maybe TRBD1 (6 bases). The V and J ends lost 2 bases and 9 bases respectively, with 11 bases between them. CDR3 length: 13 amino acids. CDR1 and CDR2 from the germline V gene are SEHNR and FQNEAQ (reference sequence). The CDR3 is CASSLFEDSEQFF. In nucleotides, the CDR3 is TGTGCCAGCAGCTTATTCGAGGACAGTGAGCAGTTCTTC.

The CDR3 protein is CASSLAGTGNTDTQYF. The CDR3 DNA follows: TGTGCCAGCAGCTTAGCCGGGACAGGCAACACAGATACGCAGTATTTT. The chain recombines TRBV13 with TRBJ2-3, with 8 bases identical to TRBD1. V dropped 1 base and J dropped 2; count of bases not matched to a gene: 5. The germline gives CDR1 PRHDT, CDR2 FYEKMQ (reference sequence). The CDR3 is 16 residues long.

The gene calls are TRBV11-3 and TRBJ2-1; TRBD2 aligns across 11 bases. CDR3 length: 14 amino acids. Germline assignment: CDR1 SGHNT and CDR2 YENEEA. The V segment lost 8 bases and the J segment 9 bases; nucleotides outside the gene matches: 9. CDR3 residues: CASLRTSGWGEQFF. CDR3 in DNA: TGTGCCAGCTTAAGGACTAGCGGGTGGGGTGAGCAGTTCTTC. Full variable domain (outside the CDR3, taken from reference TRBV11-3 and TRBJ2-1): EAGVVQSPRYKIIEKKQPVAFWCNPISGHNTLYWYLQNLGQGPELLIRYENEEAVDDSQLPKDRFSAERLKGVDSTLKIQPAELGDSAVYLCASLRTSGWGEQFFGPGTRLTVL.

The chain employs TRBV6-6 and TRBJ2-5; TRBD1 matches at 11 bases. The CDR3 runs to 16 residues. The V segment lost 5 bases and the J segment 5 bases; nucleotides outside the gene matches: 10. Germline V gene sequence: CDR1 MNHNY, CDR2 SVGAGI (reference sequence). In DNA, the CDR3 is TGTGCCAGCAGTCCCCACCTTCGGGACAGGGGGGAGACCCAGTACTTC. Translating it yields CASSPHLRDRGETQYF.

This clone appeared a single time. The chain carries TRBV7-8 and TRBJ1-2; possibly TRBD1 for D (6 bases). Germline V gene data show CDR1 as SGHVS and CDR2 as FQNEAQ. This CDR3 has 16 amino acids. Trimming left V 1 base short and J 4 bases short, with 16 bases between. The CDR3 sequence is CASSLGPGHSSYGYTF. DNA of the CDR3: TGTGCCAGCAGCTTAGGACCGGGACACTCGTCCTATGGCTACACCTTC.

This clone turned up a few times. The rearrangement links TRBV6-1 to TRBJ1-5; D gene unclear. V lost 7 bases, J lost 2 bases, and 15 bases lay in between. Germline V gene sequence: CDR1 MNHNS, CDR2 SASEGT. The CDR3 contains 15 residues. DNA of the CDR3: TGTGCCAGCACCAGCAGTGACGGGGGCAATCAGCCCCAGCATTTT. Translation gives CASTSSDGGNQPQHF.

The rearrangement links TRBV2 to TRBJ2-2; D ambiguous. This CDR3 has 17 amino acids. V was clipped by 7 bases and J by 0 bases, with 18 bases between them. Looked up from germline, CDR1 is SNHLY and CDR2 is FYNNEI. The CDR3: CASTYTSSTANTGELFF. The CDR3 DNA reads TGTGCCAGCACCTATACGAGCAGCACAGCGAACACCGGGGAGCTGTTTTTT.

The rearrangement links TRBV19 to TRBJ1-1; TRBD1 is a possible D gene (5 bases). In germline, CDR1 is LNHDA, CDR2 SQIVND (reference sequence). The CDR3 runs to 13 residues. Trimming took off 0 bases at V and 8 bases at J, with 10 bases between the two ends. The CDR3 DNA reads TGTGCCAGTAGTATAGAGTTATGGACAGAAGCTTTCTTT. It translates to CASSIELWTEAFF.

J is TRBJ2-6 and V is TRBV4-1, with D possibly matching TRBD2 (6 bases). Trimming left V 2 bases short and J 0 bases short, with 20 bases between. The CDR3 is 20 amino acids. Per the germline V gene, CDR1 is MGHRA and CDR2 is YSYEKL. CDR3 nucleotides: TGCGCCAGCAGCCAACCTTTCGGGAGTGGACAAAGCTCTGGGGCCAACGTCCTGACTTTC. Protein sequence: CASSQPFGSGQSSGANVLTF.

The chain combines TRBV7-9 with TRBJ1-1, with D tentatively TRBD1 (5 bases). The germline V and J ends were trimmed by 1 base and 1 base, with 13 bases remaining between them. Per germline, CDR1 SEHNR and CDR2 FQNEAQ (reference sequence). The CDR3 spans 16 residues. CDR3 in amino acids: CASSLEIRGGNTEAFF. CDR3 coding DNA: TGTGCCAGCAGCTTAGAGATTCGGGGGGGGAACACTGAAGCTTTCTTT. Using reference TRBV7-9 and TRBJ1-1 for the parts outside the CDR3, the full variable domain is DTGVSQNPRHKITKRGQNVTFRCDPISEHNRLYWYRQTLGQGPEFLTYFQNEAQLEKSRLLSDRFSAERPKGSFSTLEIQRTEQGDSAMYLCASSLEIRGGNTEAFFGQGTRLTVV.

This chain links TRBV4-1 with TRBJ2-7, with D possibly TRBD2 on 6 matching bases. Germline CDR1 and CDR2: MGHRA and YSYEKL. Trimming stripped 8 bases from V and 2 bases from J, with 16 bases between. There are 14 residues in the CDR3. Written as DNA, the CDR3 is TGCGCCAGCTCCCGGGACTTCACAGCCTACGAGCAGTACGTC. It specifies CASSRDFTAYEQYV.

The rearrangement joins TRBV27 to TRBJ2-4; TRBD2 matches at 7 bases. The length of the CDR3 is 15 residues. V shed 5 bases, J shed 7 bases, and the junction held 11 bases outside the gene matches. Germline loops: CDR1 MNHEY, CDR2 SMNVEV (reference sequence). The CDR3 loop is CASSGGGNGENIQYF. The CDR3 nucleotides read TGTGCCAGCAGTGGGGGGGGAAACGGGGAGAACATTCAGTACTTC.

V is TRBV7-2 and J is TRBJ1-5, with 10 bases that match TRBD1. Germline CDR1 is SGHTA and CDR2 is FQGNSA. The CDR3 runs to 16 residues. V was clipped by 5 bases and J by 2 bases; unmatched bases: 6. The CDR3 region is CASSPGTGDGNQPQHF. The CDR3 DNA sequence: TGTGCCAGCAGCCCAGGGACAGGGGATGGCAATCAGCCCCAGCATTTT.

This clone has a handful of counts. The gene calls are TRBV27 and TRBJ2-7; a weak D match, TRBD1 (5 bases). Per germline, CDR1 MNHEY and CDR2 SMNVEV (reference sequence). The CDR3 spans 12 residues. The V gene lost 3 bases and the J gene lost 3 bases, with 6 bases spanning the gap. The DNA for the CDR3 is TGTGCCAGCAGTTTGGGGCGCTACGAGCAGTACTTC. Encoded protein: CASSLGRYEQYF.

The V and J genes are TRBV7-2 and TRBJ2-7, with a tentative D call TRBD2 (6 bases). This CDR3 has 15 amino acids. The V end was cut by 1 base, the J end by 2 bases, with 12 bases between. Germline V CDR1 and CDR2: SGHTA, FQGNSA. The CDR3 coding sequence is TGTGCCAGCAGCTTAGATGGTAGCGGTCCCTACGAGCAGTACGTC. It is translated as CASSLDGSGPYEQYV.

V gene TRBV6-6 combines with J gene TRBJ1-2; unclear D gene. The CDR3 is 12 residues long. Germline assignment: CDR1 MNHNY and CDR2 SVGAGI (reference sequence). CDR3 amino acids: CTPRGGPYGYTF. The CDR3 coding sequence is TGTACCCCACGAGGAGGCCCCTATGGCTACACCTTC.